This T cell receptor beta chain is drawn from a study of T cell responses to AZD1222 COVID-19 vaccine. Study-wide results and limits: The study found vaccine-associated CD4 TCRs spanning spike, dominant at 160-218 and 743-854. AZD1222 recipients seropositive at baseline numbered only five or six. Mostly white British, mostly female donors; authors suggested clonal diversity may be underestimated.

The repertoire was sequenced with immunoSEQ multiplex PCR; TCRdb's copy has only in-frame clones and lacks some. The table records approximately 190,000 clones, about 94% of them present only once. As for this clone: The antigen is unknown.

Germline V gene data show CDR1 as KGHDR and CDR2 as SFDVKD. V lost 6 bases and J lost 1, with 13 bases in between. This CDR3 region has 15 residues. This material consisted of peripheral blood, taken on day 0 of AZD1222 vaccination. The receptor's source is an adult in good health. V and J are TRBV24-1 and TRBJ2-3; D may be TRBD2 (5 bases). The CDR3, as DNA: TGTGCCACCAGTTCCAGATTCGGGGGCACAGATACGCAGTATTTT. It translates to CATSSRFGGTDTQYF.